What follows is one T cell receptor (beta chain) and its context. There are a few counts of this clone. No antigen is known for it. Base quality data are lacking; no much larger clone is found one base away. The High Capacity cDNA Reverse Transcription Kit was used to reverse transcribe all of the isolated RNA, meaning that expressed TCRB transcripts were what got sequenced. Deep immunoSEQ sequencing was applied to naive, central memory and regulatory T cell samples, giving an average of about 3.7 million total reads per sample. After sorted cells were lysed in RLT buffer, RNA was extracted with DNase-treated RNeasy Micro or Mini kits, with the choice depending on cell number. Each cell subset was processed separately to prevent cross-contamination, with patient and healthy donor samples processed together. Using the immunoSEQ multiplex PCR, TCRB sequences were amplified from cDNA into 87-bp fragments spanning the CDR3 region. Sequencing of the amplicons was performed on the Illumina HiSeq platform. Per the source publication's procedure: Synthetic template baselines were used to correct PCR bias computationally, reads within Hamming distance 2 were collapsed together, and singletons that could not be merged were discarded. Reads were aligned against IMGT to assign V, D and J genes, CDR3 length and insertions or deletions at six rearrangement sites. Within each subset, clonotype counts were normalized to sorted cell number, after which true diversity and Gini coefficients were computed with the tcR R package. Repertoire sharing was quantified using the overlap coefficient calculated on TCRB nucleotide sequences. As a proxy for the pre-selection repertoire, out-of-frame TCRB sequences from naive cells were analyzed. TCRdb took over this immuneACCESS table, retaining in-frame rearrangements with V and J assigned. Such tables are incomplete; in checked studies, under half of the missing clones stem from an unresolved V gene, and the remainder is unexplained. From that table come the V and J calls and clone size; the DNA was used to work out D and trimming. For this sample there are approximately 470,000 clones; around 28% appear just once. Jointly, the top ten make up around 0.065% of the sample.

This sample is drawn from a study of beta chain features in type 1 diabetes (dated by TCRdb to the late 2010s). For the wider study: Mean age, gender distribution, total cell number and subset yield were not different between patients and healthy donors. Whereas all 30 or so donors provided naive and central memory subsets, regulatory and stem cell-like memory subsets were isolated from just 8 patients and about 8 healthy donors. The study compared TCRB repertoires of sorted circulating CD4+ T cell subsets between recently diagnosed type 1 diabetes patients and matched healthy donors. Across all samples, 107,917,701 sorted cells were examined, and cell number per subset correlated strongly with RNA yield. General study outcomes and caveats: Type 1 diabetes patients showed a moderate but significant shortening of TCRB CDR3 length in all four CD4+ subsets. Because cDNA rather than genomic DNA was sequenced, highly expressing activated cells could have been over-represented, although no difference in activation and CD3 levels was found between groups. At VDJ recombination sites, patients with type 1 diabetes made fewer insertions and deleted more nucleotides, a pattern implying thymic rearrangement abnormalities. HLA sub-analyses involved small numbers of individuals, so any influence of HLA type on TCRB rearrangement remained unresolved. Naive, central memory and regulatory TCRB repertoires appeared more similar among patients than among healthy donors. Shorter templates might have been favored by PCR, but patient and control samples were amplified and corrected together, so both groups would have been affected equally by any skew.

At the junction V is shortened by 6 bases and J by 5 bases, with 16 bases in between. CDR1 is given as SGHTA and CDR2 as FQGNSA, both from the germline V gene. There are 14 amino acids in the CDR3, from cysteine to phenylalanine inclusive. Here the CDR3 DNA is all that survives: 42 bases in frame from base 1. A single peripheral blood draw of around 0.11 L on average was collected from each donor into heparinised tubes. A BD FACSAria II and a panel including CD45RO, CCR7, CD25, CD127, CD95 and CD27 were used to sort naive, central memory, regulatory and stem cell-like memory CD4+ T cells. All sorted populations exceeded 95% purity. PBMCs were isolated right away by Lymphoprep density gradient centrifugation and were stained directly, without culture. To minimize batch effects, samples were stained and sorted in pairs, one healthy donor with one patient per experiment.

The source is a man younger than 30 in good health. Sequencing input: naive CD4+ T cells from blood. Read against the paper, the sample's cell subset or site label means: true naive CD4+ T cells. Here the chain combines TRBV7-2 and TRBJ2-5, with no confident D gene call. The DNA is TGTGCCAGCAGAGATGGGCGCCGGTGGGAGACCCAGTACTTC. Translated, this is CASRDGRRWETQYF.